Shown below are 29 T cell receptor beta chains from a single sample sequenced in a study of T cells expressing NK-cell markers. TCRdb re-called the 5' RACE reads and gives one entry per CDR3 protein, without DNA. The sample yields about 410,000 distinct CDR3 sequences, of which the top ten take up around 10%. Material: blood T cells: a sorted CD56 or NKG2C T cell subset, CD4+ or CD8+ T cells, or bulk PBMC T cells (not recorded which). The origin of the receptors is a woman in her forties or fifties in good health.

CDR3 loop: CASSFDRGVNYGYTF. This chain uses TRBV7-9 with TRBJ1-2; TCRdb's D call, TRBD1, is unchecked because there is no DNA. The CDR3 length is 15 residues. Germline CDR1 SEHNR, CDR2 FQNEAQ (reference sequence).

The chain joins TRBV5-1 to TRBJ2-1; the D call of TRBD2 rests on TCRdb alone, since no DNA is present to check it. The CDR3 spans 14 residues. The germline CDR1 and CDR2 sequences are SGHRS and YFSETQ. The CDR3 protein is CASSRYTGDNEQFF. Variable domain in full (rest from reference TRBV5-1 and TRBJ2-1): KAGVTQTPRYLIKTRGQQVTLSCSPISGHRSVSWYQQTPGQGLQFLFEYFSETQRNKGNFPGRFSGRQFSNSRSEMNVSTLELGDSALYLCASSRYTGDNEQFFGPGTRLTVL.

V is TRBV6-5 and J is TRBJ2-3. Germline V CDR1 and CDR2: MNHEY, SVGAGI. The CDR3 is 17 residues long. Here the CDR3 reads CASSYLGSTQGTDTQYF.

This sequence joins TRBV7-6 and TRBJ1-3; TCRdb proposes TRBD1, but this gene call is untestable without DNA. This CDR3 spans 15 amino acids. The germline V gene has CDR1 SGHVS and CDR2 FNYEAQ. CDR3 in amino acids: CASSLGEDPGNTIYF.

The chain couples TRBV19 to TRBJ1-6; absent DNA, TCRdb's TRBD1 call cannot be checked. This CDR3 spans 14 amino acids. Germline V gene data show CDR1 as LNHDA and CDR2 as SQIVND (reference sequence). CDR3 region: CASEAGGYNSPLHF.

The gene calls are TRBV5-1 and TRBJ1-1; TCRdb gives TRBD1 as the D gene, but with no DNA this cannot be confirmed. CDR3 size: 18 residues. The germline V gene has CDR1 SGHRS and CDR2 YFSETQ. CDR3 sequence: CASSLVPGGLGMNTEAFF.

J is TRBJ1-5 and V is TRBV20-1; TCRdb returns TRBD1, unconfirmable since there is no DNA. This CDR3 spans 16 amino acids. Germline V gives CDR1 DFQATT, CDR2 SNEGSKA (reference sequence). The CDR3 loop is CSARENRGQDNQPQHF.

The V and J genes are TRBV19 and TRBJ2-5; as DNA is missing, the TRBD2 call by TCRdb cannot be tested. CDR3 size: 15 residues. Germline V CDR1 and CDR2: LNHDA, SQIVND (reference sequence). The CDR3 protein is CASSMDGRAGETQYF. Full variable domain (remainder filled in from reference TRBV19 and TRBJ2-5): DGGITQSPKYLFRKEGQNVTLSCEQNLNHDAMYWYRQDPGQGLRLIYYSQIVNDFQKGDIAEGYSVSREKKESFPLTVTSAQKNPTAFYLCASSMDGRAGETQYFGPGTRLLVL.

The gene calls are TRBV12-3 or TRBV12-4 and TRBJ1-1. The CDR3 has 13 amino acids. CDR3 protein: CASSLWVDTEAFF.

The chain combines TRBV5-5 with TRBJ2-7. Germline V gives CDR1 SGHKS, CDR2 YYEKEE (reference sequence). The CDR3 covers 13 residues. CDR3 amino acids: CASSPIDSYEQYF.

V and J are TRBV3-1 and TRBJ2-1; TCRdb's D call of TRBD1 is untestable without DNA. There are 14 residues in the CDR3. The germline V gene has CDR1 LGHDT and CDR2 YNNKEL (reference sequence). The CDR3: CASSRDWGMDEQFF.

V usage is TRBV20-1 and J usage is TRBJ2-1; TCRdb's D call of TRBD2 is untestable without DNA. Germline assignment: CDR1 DFQATT and CDR2 SNEGSKA (reference sequence). The CDR3 contains 18 residues. The CDR3 spells CSARDNLRREGPYNEQFF.

The gene calls are TRBV29-1 and TRBJ2-1; checking the TCRdb D call of TRBD1 is not possible without DNA. The CDR3 totals 16 residues. The germline V gene has CDR1 SQVTM and CDR2 ANQGSEA. The CDR3 here is CSVPVIGAGRYNEQFF.

The chain uses TRBV12-3 or TRBV12-4 and TRBJ2-1; TCRdb returns TRBD2, unconfirmable since there is no DNA. The CDR3 sequence is 15 residues long. The chain's CDR3 is CASSELAGGPYEQFF.

The rearrangement links TRBV18 to TRBJ2-1. The length of the CDR3 is 15 residues. Germline CDR1 and CDR2: KGHSH and LQKENI. The CDR3: CASSPRSSSYNEQFF.

The V gene is TRBV5-1, the J gene TRBJ2-3; there is no DNA to check the TCRdb D call of TRBD2. CDR1 SGHRS and CDR2 YFSETQ come from the germline V gene. The CDR3 loop spans 17 amino acids. CDR3 loop: CASRYGTSGRRTDTQYF.

The chain combines TRBV21-1 with TRBJ2-6; no DNA is available, so the TRBD1 call from TCRdb remains unchecked. TRBV21-1 is deemed a pseudogene. This CDR3 has 18 residues. The CDR3 protein is CASSKVGRGISGANVLTF.

CDR3 loop: CATSDLEPQETQYF. V is TRBV24-1 and J is TRBJ2-5. In germline, CDR1 is KGHDR, CDR2 SFDVKD. This CDR3 has 14 amino acids.

This chain links TRBV12-5 with TRBJ2-3; the TCRdb D gene call, TRBD2, has no DNA to confirm it. Germline V lookup: CDR1 LGHNT, CDR2 FRNRAP. The CDR3 is 13 residues long. CDR3 loop: CASGIAGPDTQYF.

CDR3 region: CASSLDTLGTGELFF. This chain uses TRBV5-1 with TRBJ2-2. CDR1 is SGHRS and CDR2 is YFSETQ in the germline V gene. The CDR3 is 15 residues long.

The chain links TRBV12-3 or TRBV12-4 to TRBJ1-3; absent DNA, TCRdb's TRBD1 call cannot be checked. This CDR3 comprises 13 residues. The CDR3 reads CASSVRGGNTIYF.

This rearrangement joins TRBV12-3 or TRBV12-4 to TRBJ2-3; the D call of TRBD1 rests on TCRdb alone, since no DNA is present to check it. This CDR3 is 14 amino acids long. The CDR3 protein is CASTFTGVGDTQYF.

The chain carries TRBV5-6 and TRBJ1-5; no DNA is available, so the TRBD1 call from TCRdb remains unchecked. Germline-derived CDR1 and CDR2 are SGHDT and YYEEEE. The CDR3 is 15 residues long. CDR3 protein: CASSLGSGYNQPQHF.

This chain connects TRBV15 to TRBJ2-4. The CDR3 covers 12 residues. Germline values: CDR1 LNHNV, CDR2 YYDKDF (reference sequence). CDR3: CATSTLSDIQYF.

V usage is TRBV11-2 and J usage is TRBJ2-6. This CDR3 region has 13 residues. CDR1 SGHAT and CDR2 FQNNGV come from the germline V gene. The chain's CDR3 is CASSLFGANVLTF.

The chain is built from TRBV3-1 and TRBJ1-1; absent DNA, TCRdb's TRBD1 call cannot be checked. Germline V lookup: CDR1 LGHDT, CDR2 YNNKEL (reference sequence). The CDR3 has 13 amino acids. CDR3 sequence reads: CASSQALTGEAFF.

The chain recombines TRBV6-5 with TRBJ2-5; TCRdb names TRBD1, which stays unverified in the absence of DNA. Germline CDR1 MNHEY, CDR2 SVGAGI. The CDR3 is 16 amino acids. The CDR3 region is CASSYAATGSIWSQYF.

The chain has TRBV5-1 and TRBJ2-3; TCRdb's D call of TRBD2 is untestable without DNA. Germline assignment: CDR1 SGHRS and CDR2 YFSETQ. The length of the CDR3 is 15 residues. CDR3 sequence reads: CASSSGLERPDTQYF.

The chain uses TRBV5-1 and TRBJ1-1. The germline V gene has CDR1 SGHRS and CDR2 YFSETQ. The CDR3 sequence is 17 residues long. Here the CDR3 reads CASSLIHSTLMNTEAFF. The full variable domain, with the rest looked up from reference TRBV5-1 and TRBJ1-1, is KAGVTQTPRYLIKTRGQQVTLSCSPISGHRSVSWYQQTPGQGLQFLFEYFSETQRNKGNFPGRFSGRQFSNSRSEMNVSTLELGDSALYLCASSLIHSTLMNTEAFFGQGTRLTVV.